The 22 T cell receptor beta chains listed next were all sequenced from one sample in a study of tumor-infiltrating lymphocytes in primary liver carcinoma. Unsorted whole blood supplied the RNA, and germline DNA was extracted too. A primer matching the constant region was used to make TCR beta cDNA from approximately 0.55 ug of total RNA. Three-round nested multiplex PCR performed with slightly modified ARM-PCR produced the TCR beta libraries. A C-beta reverse primer was combined with TRBV1-TRBV30 forward primers in the first two PCR rounds, and each round had ten to eleven cycles. TCRdb re-derived calls from the multiplex PCR reads in MiXCR, one entry per CDR3 protein. Counted here are about 180,000 distinct CDR3 sequences, around 60% occurring once; the ten biggest clones make up approximately 70%. The sequencing sample was made of peripheral blood. Every receptor here comes from a man aged 40-49 years with primary liver carcinoma and hepatitis B virus infection.

This clonotype was recorded a few times. The chain carries TRBV6-1 and TRBJ2-3; D is undetermined. The CDR3 totals 11 residues. CDR1 and CDR2 from the germline V gene are MNHNS and SASEGT. V was shortened by 5 bases and J by 6 bases, with 6 bases between the two germline ends. The CDR3 here is CASSLLDTQYF. CDR3 nucleotides: TGTGCCAGCAGTTTACTCGATACGCAGTATTTT.

This clonotype came up a few times. A read error is possible here, since a much larger clone lies one base away. The chain is built from TRBV11-2 and TRBJ1-2; TRBD1 is a possible D gene (6 bases). This CDR3 is 13 amino acids long. From germline, CDR1 is SGHAT and CDR2 FQNNGV. CDR3 region: CVSSPQGQYGYTF. CDR3 DNA sequence: TGTGTCAGCAGCCCGCAGGGGCAATATGGCTACACCTTC.

A word on this clonotype: Compared with germline, one end of the junction differs, possibly owing to a read error. This chain joins TRBV4-1 and TRBJ2-1; TRBD2 aligns across 15 bases. The CDR3 totals 19 residues. Germline-derived CDR1 and CDR2 are MGHRA and YSYEKL. The CDR3 here is CASNQPGLAGGLSYNEQLF. The CDR3 DNA follows: TGCGCCAGCAACCAACCGGGACTAGCGGGAGGATTATCCTACAATGAGCAGCTCTTC.

This clonotype was seen more than once but under ten times. The V call is TRBV29-1, the J call TRBJ2-2; the D is unclear. V shed 2 bases and J shed 6 bases, with 7 bases lying between them. There are 12 residues in the CDR3. Germline loops: CDR1 SQVTM, CDR2 ANQGSEA. The CDR3 bases are TGCAGCGTTGAATGGGGATCCGGGGAGCTGTTTTTT. Translating gives CSVEWGSGELFF.

The rearrangement uses TRBV14 and TRBJ2-5; a possible D gene is TRBD2 (5 bases). This CDR3 spans 13 amino acids. Trimming removed 5 bases at V and 5 bases at J, with 12 bases between. CDR1 and CDR2 (germline): SGHDN, FVKESK. The CDR3 protein is CASSKDGVETQYF. As DNA, the CDR3 is TGTGCCAGCAGCAAGGACGGGGTGGAGACCCAGTACTTC.

As concerns this clonotype: Germline is not matched at one junction end, which may reflect a read error. This CDR3 is CASSLDLNTRYF. DNA for the CDR3: TGTGCCAGCAGCTTAGATTTGAATACGCGGTATTTT. V and J are TRBV11-2 and TRBJ2-3; D unresolved. CDR1 and CDR2 (germline): SGHAT, FQNNGV. The CDR3 has 12 residues.

The rearrangement links TRBV6-7 to TRBJ2-1; TRBD2 matches 10 bases. TRBV6-7 is noted as an ORF with a role that remains uncertain. This CDR3 has 16 amino acids. The J segment lost 4 bases and the V segment lost 6 bases, leaving 9 bases of the junction unmatched. This chain's CDR3 is CASSPTGTSVYNEQFF. CDR3 coding DNA: TGTGCCAGCAGCCCAACCGGGACTAGCGTTTACAATGAGCAGTTCTTC.

Points on this clonotype: A read error may be the cause here, since a much bigger clone is one base away. Because the CDR3's place on the DNA is in doubt, the DNA is left out and the CDR3 is given as listed by TCRdb. The rearrangement joins TRBV29-1 to TRBJ1-1; the table's D call TRBD1 went unverified against the DNA. Inclusive of both ends, the CDR3 amounts to 12 amino acids. Germline CDR1 and CDR2: SQVTM and ANQGSEA. CDR3: CSSVGVGTEAIF.

The gene calls are TRBV28 and TRBJ1-2, with D maybe TRBD1 (5 bases). There are 13 residues in the CDR3. Trimming removed 8 bases from V and 6 bases from J, with 16 bases in between. Germline V CDR1 and CDR2: MDHEN, SYDVKM. The CDR3 coding sequence is TGTGCCAGCTCGTTGGGCATGGGGCATGGCTACACCTTC. Its translation is CASSLGMGHGYTF.

Points on this clonotype: A junction boundary mismatches the germline segment, possibly from a read error. The chain has TRBV29-1 and TRBJ1-2; the D is unclear. CDR3 length: 14 amino acids. CDR1 is SQVTM, CDR2 ANQGSEA, per germline. The CDR3 is CSFETWETEYGYTF. CDR3 coding DNA: TGCAGCTTTGAAACTTGGGAGACCGAATATGGCTACACCTTC.

Details on this clonotype: A much larger clone lies one base from this, so it may be a read error. CDR3: CASSQGGSYKQYF. The DNA for the CDR3 is TGTGCCAGCAGCCAAGGGGGTTCGTACAAGCAGTACTTC. The chain carries TRBV6-5 and TRBJ2-7, with D perhaps TRBD1 (6 bases). The V end lost 6 bases, the J end lost 8 bases, and 17 bases lay between the germline ends. Germline loops: CDR1 MNHEY, CDR2 SVGAGI. This CDR3 contains 13 residues.

Of note for this clonotype: A much larger clone lies a single base off, so this may be a read error. The V call is TRBV29-1, the J call TRBJ1-6; maybe TRBD1 (5 bases). Germline values: CDR1 SQVTM, CDR2 ANQGSEA. The CDR3 spans 14 residues. The CDR3 reads CSAWDGLYNSPLRF. The CDR3 coding sequence is TGCAGCGCATGGGACGGTCTCTATAATTCACCCCTCCGCTTT.

This clonotype was seen repeatedly, ten times or more. The chain carries TRBV11-2 and TRBJ2-4; D tentatively fits TRBD1 or TRBD2 (6 bases each). Germline V lookup: CDR1 SGHAT, CDR2 FQNNGV. V dropped 5 bases and J dropped 1 base, with 21 bases sitting between them. CDR3 length: 18 amino acids. The chain's CDR3 is CASSPPRRGALAKNIQYF. The CDR3 DNA is TGTGCCAGCAGCCCCCCTCGGAGGGGGGCCCTGGCCAAAAACATTCAGTACTTC.

This sequence joins TRBV11-2 and TRBJ2-5; a weak D match, TRBD2 (6 bases). Germline assignment: CDR1 SGHAT and CDR2 FQNNGV. V lost 0 bases and J 2 bases, leaving 16 bases between the germline ends. The CDR3 consists of 17 residues. CDR3 sequence: CASSLDKNGGRQETQYF. CDR3 coding DNA: TGTGCCAGCAGCTTAGATAAGAACGGGGGTAGGCAAGAGACCCAGTACTTC.

Many counts were recorded for this clonotype. V gene TRBV5-1 combines with J gene TRBJ2-6, with D unresolved. Trimming left V 6 bases short and J 2 bases short, with 6 bases between. CDR3 size: 13 residues. The germline V gene encodes CDR1 SGHRS and CDR2 YFSETQ. CDR3 bases: TGCGCCAGCAACGACGCTGGGGCCAACGTCCTGACTTTC. Translation gives CASNDAGANVLTF.

Note on this clonotype: The junction does not match germline at one end; this may be a read error. The chain has TRBV6-5 and TRBJ2-7, with 13 positions matching TRBD2. Looked up from germline, CDR1 is MNHEY and CDR2 is SVGAGI. This CDR3 comprises 17 residues. CDR3 DNA sequence: TGTGCCAGCTCAAGCCCCCGGACTAGCGGGAGTATCTACGAGCAGCACTTC. This translates into CASSSPRTSGSIYEQHF.

In regard to this clonotype: The CDR3 does not end in the conserved phenylalanine or tryptophan, so this is likely a read error. This chain uses TRBV7-8 with TRBJ2-1, with D perhaps matching TRBD2 (6 bases). Germline CDR1 SGHVS, CDR2 FQNEAQ. CDR3 length equals 15 residues. Between the trimmed V and J ends, which lost 5 bases and 4 bases, there was a span of 15 bases. CDR3 sequence (DNA): TGTGCCAGCAGCCCAGGACTAACGGATTACAATGAGCAGTTCTTG. Translated: CASSPGLTDYNEQFL.

Points on this clonotype: It may be a read error: a sequence one base away is much more abundant. This sequence joins TRBV6-5 and TRBJ1-2, with D perhaps matching TRBD1 (6 bases). CDR1 and CDR2 from the germline V gene are MNHEY and SVGAGI. The CDR3 is 14 residues long. Trimming removed 3 bases from V and 8 bases from J, with 16 bases in between. The CDR3 region has the DNA TGTGCCAGCAGTTATATACAGGGCCTGGGCGGCTACACCTTC. It is translated as CASSYIQGLGGYTF.

Regarding this clonotype: A clone one base away is much larger, so this may be a read error. The chain employs TRBV11-2 and TRBJ2-3; 9 bases are a match to TRBD2. Germline V gives CDR1 SGHAT, CDR2 FQNNGV. This CDR3 has 14 residues. The CDR3 nucleotides read TGTGACAGCAGCAGGACTAGCGGCACAGATACGCAGTATTTT. It translates to CDSSRTSGTDTQYF. The complete variable domain, with remaining parts taken from reference TRBV11-2 and TRBJ2-3, reads EAGVAQSPRYKIIEKRQSVAFWCNPISGHATLYWYQQILGQGPKLLIQFQNNGVVDDSQLPKDRFSAERLKGVDSTLKIQPAKLEDSAVYLCDSSRTSGTDTQYFGPGTRLTVL.

Details on this clonotype: One end of the junction varies from germline; a read error may be responsible. The chain couples TRBV6-6 to TRBJ1-5, with a weak D call TRBD1 (6 bases). This CDR3 has 15 residues. The germline gives CDR1 MNHNY, CDR2 SVGAGI (reference sequence). This CDR3 reads CASGPQGNSNQHQHF. The CDR3 region has the DNA TGTGCCAGCGGACCACAGGGAAATAGCAATCAGCACCAGCATTTT.

Of note for this clonotype: One end of the junction varies from germline; a read error may be responsible. The chain links TRBV2 to TRBJ2-1, with D tentatively TRBD2 (5 bases). CDR1 and CDR2 from the germline V gene are SNHLY and FYNNEI. This CDR3 region has 14 residues. DNA of the CDR3: TGTGCCAGCAGTGTAGAGGGTCCCTACAATGAGCAGATCTTC. This translates into CASSVEGPYNEQIF.

With respect to this clonotype: Just one base apart from a much larger clone, this may be a read error. CDR3 residues: CASSLDRGDRVRSYNEQFF. CDR3 bases: TGTGCCAGCAGCTTAGATCGGGGGGACAGGGTTCGGTCCTACAATGAGCAGTTCTTC. The chain carries TRBV11-2 and TRBJ2-1; 9 bases map to TRBD1. CDR3 length: 19 amino acids. V shed 0 bases, J shed 1 base, and the junction held 10 bases outside the gene matches. CDR1 and CDR2 from the germline V gene are SGHAT and FQNNGV.